This T cell receptor (beta chain) is drawn from a study of T cell repertoires in cytomegalovirus infection. For the study at large: It was the public TCR beta signatures that indicated both CMV infection and matching HLA type.

TCRdb used MiXCR to reprocess the reads, holding one entry per CDR3 protein. Among some 150,000 distinct CDR3 sequences listed, roughly 6.5% were seen once. Study-wide findings and caveats: Pooled public TCR beta family frequency picked out CMV carriers with the relevant HLA.

In its sample, this clonotype was seen many times. Its specificity is not known. The CDR3 is made up of 11 amino acids. CDR1 is SQVTM, CDR2 ANQGSEA, per germline. V lost 2 bases, J lost 11 bases, and 12 bases lay in between. This chain links TRBV29-1 with TRBJ1-1; D not resolved. Sequencing used PBMCs. The sequence derives from a human donor in good health (CMV status not recorded). Some clones in this sample may be carry-over from other donors' samples. CDR3 nucleotides: TGCAGCGTTGAAACACAGACGATGGCTTTCTTT. Its translation: CSVETQTMAFF.